This T cell receptor beta chain was sequenced in a study of control samples from healthy donors and cancer patients. The method was immunoSEQ multiplex PCR; TCRdb's version includes in-frame clones alone and lacks a portion of them. The sample yields 170,000 or so clones, about 94% seen once. The CDR3 contains 15 residues. After removal of 3 bases from V and 8 bases from J, the junction contained 10 bases not matched to a gene. Germline lookup yields CDR1 WSHSY and CDR2 SAAADI. The sequenced material came from blood. The V call is TRBV10-2, the J call TRBJ1-1; 9 bases are a match to TRBD1. The receptor comes from a woman aged 40 to 55 in good health. Here the CDR3 DNA reads TGCGCCAGCAGTGAACTCGGGACAGGGCGGGCGGAAGCTTTCTTT. It specifies CASSELGTGRAEAFF.